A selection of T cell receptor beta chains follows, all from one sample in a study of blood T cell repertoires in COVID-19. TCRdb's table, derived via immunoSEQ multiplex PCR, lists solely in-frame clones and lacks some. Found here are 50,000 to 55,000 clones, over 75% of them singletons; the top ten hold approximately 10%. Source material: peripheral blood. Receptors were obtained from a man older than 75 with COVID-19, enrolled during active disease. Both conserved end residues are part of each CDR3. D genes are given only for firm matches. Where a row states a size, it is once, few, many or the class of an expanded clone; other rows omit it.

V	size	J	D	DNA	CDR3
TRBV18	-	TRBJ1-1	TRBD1	TGTGCCAGCTCACCACTCGGACAGGGAGTTGGGGGCACTGAAGCTTTCTTT	CASSPLGQGVGGTEAFF
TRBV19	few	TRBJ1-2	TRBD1	TGTGCCAGTAGTCCCACCGGGGGACAGAATTATGGCTACACCTTC	CASSPTGGQNYGYTF
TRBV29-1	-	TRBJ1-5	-	TGCAGCGTTGAAGAAGGCGGGACCCTTGGGTCCCAGCATTTT	CSVEEGGTLGSQHF
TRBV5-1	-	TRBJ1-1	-	TGCGCCAGCAGCTTGGCCGGGAACACTGAAGCTTTCTTT	CASSLAGNTEAFF
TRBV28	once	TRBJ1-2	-	TGTGCCAGCAGTTTTCGGTTGGGCGGCTACACCTTC	CASSFRLGGYTF
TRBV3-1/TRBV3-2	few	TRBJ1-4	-	TGTGCCAGCAGCTCCGCCAGGGGCCGTAATGAAAAACTGTTTTTT	CASSSARGRNEKLFF
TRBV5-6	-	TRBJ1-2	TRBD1	TGTGCCAGCAGCTATCGGGACAGGGGGCCGGCTAACTATGGCTACACCTTC	CASSYRDRGPANYGYTF
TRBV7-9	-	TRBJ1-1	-	TGTGCCAATGACAGGTCCGCTGAAGCTTTCTTT	CANDRSAEAFF
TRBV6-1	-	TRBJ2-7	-	TGTGCCAGCAGTGAAATTGGGGCAGGAGACTACGAGCAGTACTTC	CASSEIGAGDYEQYF
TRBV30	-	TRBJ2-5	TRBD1	TGTGCCTGGAGCAGGTCGACAGGGGGTTACCAAGAGACCCAGTACTTC	CAWSRSTGGYQETQYF
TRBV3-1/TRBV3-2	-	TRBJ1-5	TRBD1	TGTGCCAGCAGCTTGGGACAGGGGTATCAGCCCCAGCATTTT	CASSLGQGYQPQHF
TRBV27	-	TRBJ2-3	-	TGTGCCACCTCCAACCTCGTAGTACAGTACGTCCGCACTAGCACAGATACGCAGTATTTT	CATSNLVVQYVRTSTDTQYF
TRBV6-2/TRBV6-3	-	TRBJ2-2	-	TGTGCCAGCAGCCGACAGGATAACACCGGGGAGCTGTTTTTT	CASSRQDNTGELFF
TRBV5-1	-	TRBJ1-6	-	TGCGCCAGCAGCTTGGACAGCTCGAATTCACCCCTCCACTTT	CASSLDSSNSPLHF
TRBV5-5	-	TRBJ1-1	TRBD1	TGTGCCAGCAACAAAGAAGGACAGGGGGCGAACACTGAAGCTTTCTTT	CASNKEGQGANTEAFF
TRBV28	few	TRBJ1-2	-	TGTGCCAGCAGTTTAAACTTCTATGGCTACACCTTC	CASSLNFYGYTF
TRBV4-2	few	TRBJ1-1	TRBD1	TGTGCCAGCAGCCAACCTGGGGGCAGGGGGAAGGACACTGAAGCTTTCTTT	CASSQPGGRGKDTEAFF
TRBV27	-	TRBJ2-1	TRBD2	TGTGCCAGCAGTTTAGCGGGAGGGTCCTACAATGAGCAGTTCTTC	CASSLAGGSYNEQFF
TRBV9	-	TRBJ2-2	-	TGTGCCAGCAGCGTAACCCGCACTAGGGCGGGGCTGAACACCGGGGAGCTGTTTTTT	CASSVTRTRAGLNTGELFF
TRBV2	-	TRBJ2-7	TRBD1	TGTGCCAGCAGTGATCGGACAGGGGCGGGGGAGCAGTACTTC	CASSDRTGAGEQYF
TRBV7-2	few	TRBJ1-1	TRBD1	TGTGCCAGCAGCACTTTGGGACAGCGGAACACTGAAGCTTTCTTT	CASSTLGQRNTEAFF
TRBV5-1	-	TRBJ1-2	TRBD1	TGCGCCAGCAGCCCCGGGGTGGACAGGGGGACATATGGCTACACCTTC	CASSPGVDRGTYGYTF
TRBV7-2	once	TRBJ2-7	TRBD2	TGTGCCAGCAGCCTTACTAGCGGTTATTACGAGCAGTACTTC	CASSLTSGYYEQYF
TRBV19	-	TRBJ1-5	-	TGTGCCAGTGGGCCAGCGGGCAATCAGCCCCAGCATTTT	CASGPAGNQPQHF
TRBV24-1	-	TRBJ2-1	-	TGTGCCACCAGTGACCCAGGGGGGCACAATGAGCAGTTCTTC	CATSDPGGHNEQFF
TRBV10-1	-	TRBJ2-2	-	TGCGCCAGCAGTCGGAGCACCGGGGAGCTGTTTTTT	CASSRSTGELFF
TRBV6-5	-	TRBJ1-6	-	TGTGCCAGCAGTAGCCGGGATCTTAATTCACCCCTCCACTTT	CASSSRDLNSPLHF
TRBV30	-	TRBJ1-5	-	TGTGCCTGGAGTCTAACGACAGGTTCTCCCCAGCATTTT	CAWSLTTGSPQHF
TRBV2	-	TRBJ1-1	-	TGTGCCAGCAGACTCGGACAGATCGCTGAAGCTTTCTTT	CASRLGQIAEAFF
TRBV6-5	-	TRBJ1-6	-	TGTGCCAGCAGTTACTCGGTTCAGGTCCATAATTCACCCCTCCACTTT	CASSYSVQVHNSPLHF
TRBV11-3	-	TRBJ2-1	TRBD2	TGTGCCAGCAGCGGGGGGGTAGCGTTCAATGAGCAGTTCTTC	CASSGGVAFNEQFF
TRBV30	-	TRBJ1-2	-	TGTGCCTGGAGTACAGGGCCCTGGAGCTATGGCTACACCTTC	CAWSTGPWSYGYTF
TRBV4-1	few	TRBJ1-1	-	TGCGCCAGCAGCCTCCAGTACGGGTACCCTCTGAACACTGAAGCTTTCTTT	CASSLQYGYPLNTEAFF
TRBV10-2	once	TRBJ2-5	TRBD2	TGCGCCAGCAGTGACCCCAGGCTAGCGGGGGGGTTTGGGACCCAGTACTTC	CASSDPRLAGGFGTQYF
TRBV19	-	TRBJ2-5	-	TGTGCCAGTAGTAGTAGCGGCCAAGAGACCCAGTACTTC	CASSSSGQETQYF
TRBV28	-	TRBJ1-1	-	TGTGCCAGCAGTCCGGTGGGACTCACTCATAACACTGAAGCTTTCTTT	CASSPVGLTHNTEAFF
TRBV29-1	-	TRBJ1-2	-	TGCAGCGTTGAAGACTTTAACTATGGCTACACCTTC	CSVEDFNYGYTF
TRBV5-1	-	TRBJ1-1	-	TGCGCCAGCAGCTCTCAGGGGCAGGGGACTGAAGCTTTCTTT	CASSSQGQGTEAFF
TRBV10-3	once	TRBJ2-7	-	TGTGCCATCAGTGTCGGGTCCCTCTCCTACGAGCAGTACTTC	CAISVGSLSYEQYF
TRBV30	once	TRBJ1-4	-	TGTGCCTGGCCGGACAGTTCCGAACTTGAAAAACTGTTTTTT	CAWPDSSELEKLFF
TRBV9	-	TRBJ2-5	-	TGTGCCAGCAGCGTAGCAGGGACACGCCAAGAGACCCAGTACTTC	CASSVAGTRQETQYF
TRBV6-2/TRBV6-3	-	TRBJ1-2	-	TGTGCCAGCAGCCGCGGACATCTGGGCGGTGGCTACACCTTC	CASSRGHLGGGYTF
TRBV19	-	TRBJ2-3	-	TGTGCCAGTAGTAACAGGCGACCCACAGATACGCAGTATTTT	CASSNRRPTDTQYF
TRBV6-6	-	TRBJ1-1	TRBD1	TGTGCCAGCAGTCCCGGGACAGGGGGCGGTGGGGCTTTCTTT	CASSPGTGGGGAFF
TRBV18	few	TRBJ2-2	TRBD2	TGTGCCAGCTCACGACAACAATTACCCAGCGGGGACACCGGGGAGCTGTTTTTT	CASSRQQLPSGDTGELFF
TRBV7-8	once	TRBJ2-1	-	TGTGCCAGCAGCGCACGACAGGGACTTAGCTCCTACAATGAGCAGTTCTTC	CASSARQGLSSYNEQFF
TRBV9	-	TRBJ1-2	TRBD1	TGTGCCAGCAGCCATGGACAGGGTGGTGGCTACACCTTC	CASSHGQGGGYTF
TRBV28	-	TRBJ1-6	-	TGTGCCAGCAGTTCACTTAGCTCCTATAATTCACCCCTCCACTTT	CASSSLSSYNSPLHF
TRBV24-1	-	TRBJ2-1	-	TGTGCCACCAGTGCGGGGTTTAATGAGCAGTTCTTC	CATSAGFNEQFF
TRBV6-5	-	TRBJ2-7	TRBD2	TGTGCCAGCAGTTACAGCCTAGCGGGGTCCTACGAGCAGTACTTC	CASSYSLAGSYEQYF
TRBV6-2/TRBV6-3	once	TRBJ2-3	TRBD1	TGTGCCAGCAGTTACCGGGGACAGGCCACTAGCACAGATACGCAGTATTTT	CASSYRGQATSTDTQYF
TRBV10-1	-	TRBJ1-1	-	TGCGCCAGCACCCGCGGGGCAGCTTTATTT	CASTRGAALF
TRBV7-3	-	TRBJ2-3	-	TGTGCCAGCAGCTCGGGGTCAGCGCCGGAAACAGATACGCAGTATTTT	CASSSGSAPETDTQYF
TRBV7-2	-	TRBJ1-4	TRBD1	TGTGCCAGCAGCTCCGGAGGGACAGGGAGTGAAAAACTGTTTTTT	CASSSGGTGSEKLFF
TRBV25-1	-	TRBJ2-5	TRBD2	TGTGCCAGCAGACCGGGACTAGCGGGAGGGCCGTCAGAGACCCAGTACTTC	CASRPGLAGGPSETQYF